This T cell receptor (beta chain) was found in a study of blood T cell repertoires in COVID-19. Turning to the study itself: The United States, Italy and Spain supplied acute and convalescent COVID-19 samples. In each case, the material was cDNA or gDNA derived from T cells, B-cell-depleted T cells, or PBMCs.

Per the germline V gene, CDR1 is KGHSH and CDR2 is LQKENI. Trimming cost V 3 bases and J 2 bases, with 16 bases left between them. This CDR3 comprises 16 residues. In the original analysis: Amplified reference gene primers provided the basis for estimating nucleated cell counts. Using immunoSEQ multiplex PCR, the repertoire was profiled, and TCRdb retains in-frame clones only, with some absent. V, J and clone size are taken as reported in that table, and D and trimming were inferred from the DNA itself. The data contain fewer than 350,000 clones, 70% to 90% of them seen just once; the ten biggest clones take up 8% to 10%.

The sequence came from a woman aged 40 to 55 who had recovered from COVID-19. The rearrangement links TRBV18 to TRBJ1-1; a possible D gene is TRBD1 (6 bases). Sequenced: PBMCs or T cells enriched from blood (not recorded which). CDR3: CASSPPPQGTNTEAFF. Here the CDR3 DNA reads TGTGCCAGCTCACCCCCCCCACAGGGAACTAACACTGAAGCTTTCTTT.